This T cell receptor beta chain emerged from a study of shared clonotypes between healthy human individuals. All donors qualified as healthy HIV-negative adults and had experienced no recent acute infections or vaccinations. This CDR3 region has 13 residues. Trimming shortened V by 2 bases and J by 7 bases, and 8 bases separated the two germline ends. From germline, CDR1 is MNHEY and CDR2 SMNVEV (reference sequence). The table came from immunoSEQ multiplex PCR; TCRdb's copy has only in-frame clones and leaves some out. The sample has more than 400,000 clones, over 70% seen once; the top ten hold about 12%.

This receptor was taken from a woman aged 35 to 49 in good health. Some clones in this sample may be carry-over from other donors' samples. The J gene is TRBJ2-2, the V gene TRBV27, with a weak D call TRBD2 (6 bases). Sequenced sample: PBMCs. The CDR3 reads CASSLGLNGELFF. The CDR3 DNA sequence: TGTGCCAGCAGTTTAGGACTAAACGGGGAGCTGTTTTTT.